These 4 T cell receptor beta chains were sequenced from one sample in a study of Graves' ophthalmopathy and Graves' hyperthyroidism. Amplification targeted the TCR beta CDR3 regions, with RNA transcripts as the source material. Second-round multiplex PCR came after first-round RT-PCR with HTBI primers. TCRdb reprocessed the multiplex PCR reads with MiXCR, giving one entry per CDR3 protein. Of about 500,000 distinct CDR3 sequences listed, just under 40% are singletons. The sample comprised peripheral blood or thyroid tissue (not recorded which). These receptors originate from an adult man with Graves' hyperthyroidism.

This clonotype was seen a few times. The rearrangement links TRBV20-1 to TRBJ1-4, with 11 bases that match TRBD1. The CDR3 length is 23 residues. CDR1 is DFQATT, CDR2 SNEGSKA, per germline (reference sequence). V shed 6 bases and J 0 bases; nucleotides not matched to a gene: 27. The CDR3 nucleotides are TGCAGTGCCGTAGGCGAACTACCCGGACAGGGGGCTTGGCGCCAAGCAACTAATGAAAAACTGTTTTTT. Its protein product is CSAVGELPGQGAWRQATNEKLFF.

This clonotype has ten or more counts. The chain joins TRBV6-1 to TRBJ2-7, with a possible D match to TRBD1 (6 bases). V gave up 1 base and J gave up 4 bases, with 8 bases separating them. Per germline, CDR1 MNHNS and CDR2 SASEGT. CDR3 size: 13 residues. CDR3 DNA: TGTGCCAGCAGTGAAGACAGGGTGTACGAGCAGTACTTC. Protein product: CASSEDRVYEQYF.

As DNA, the CDR3 is TGTGCCAGCAGCCAAGTTCGGACAGGGGGGGGATTGGCTTTCTTT. It yields the protein CASSQVRTGGGLAFF. The rearrangement links TRBV3-1 to TRBJ1-1, with 10 bases that match TRBD1. This CDR3 contains 15 residues. After removal of 1 base from V and 11 bases from J, the junction contained 10 bases not matched to a gene. Germline CDR1 is LGHDT and CDR2 is YNNKEL (reference sequence).

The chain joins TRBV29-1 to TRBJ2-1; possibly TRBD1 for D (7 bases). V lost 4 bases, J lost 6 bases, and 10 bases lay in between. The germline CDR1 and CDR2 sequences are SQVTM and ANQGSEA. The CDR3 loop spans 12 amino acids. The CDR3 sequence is CSVAQGGNEQFF. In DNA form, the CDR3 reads TGCAGCGTTGCCCAGGGGGGCAATGAGCAGTTCTTC.